This T cell receptor (beta chain) was observed in a study of regulatory T cells in long-lasting Graves disease. Time point given: newly diagnosed GD, antithyroid drugs for less than 3 months. The TCR library was prepared using RNA isolated from PBMCs. This clonotype was found many times. Its antigen is currently unknown. The CDR3 length is 14 residues. Per the germline V gene, CDR1 is MDHEN and CDR2 is SYDVKM. Trimming took off 7 bases at V and 0 bases at J, with 10 bases between the two ends. Study findings and constraints: Those with persistent disease had in common more public clonotypes (about 3,000) than new patients (roughly 1,000). Less diverse TCR repertoires were seen in persistent Graves' patients than in newly diagnosed ones.

Assembly of TCR beta libraries relied on iRepertoire HTBI primers together with Arm-PCR of CDR3 regions. MiXCR, applied by TCRdb to the multiplex PCR reads, yields one record per CDR3 protein. The table has about 420,000 distinct CDR3 sequences, 15% to 20% seen once. This sample also belongs to another study, concerning T cells in Graves' hyperthyroidism and ophthalmopathy.

Material: peripheral blood mononuclear cells (PBMCs), obtained at new diagnosis, from a patient treated with antithyroid drugs. This clonotype originated in a woman younger than 35 with Graves disease. The gene calls are TRBV28 and TRBJ1-5, with unresolved D. CDR3 protein: CASNPEISNQPQHF. DNA for the CDR3: TGTGCCAGCAATCCGGAGATTAGCAATCAGCCCCAGCATTTT.